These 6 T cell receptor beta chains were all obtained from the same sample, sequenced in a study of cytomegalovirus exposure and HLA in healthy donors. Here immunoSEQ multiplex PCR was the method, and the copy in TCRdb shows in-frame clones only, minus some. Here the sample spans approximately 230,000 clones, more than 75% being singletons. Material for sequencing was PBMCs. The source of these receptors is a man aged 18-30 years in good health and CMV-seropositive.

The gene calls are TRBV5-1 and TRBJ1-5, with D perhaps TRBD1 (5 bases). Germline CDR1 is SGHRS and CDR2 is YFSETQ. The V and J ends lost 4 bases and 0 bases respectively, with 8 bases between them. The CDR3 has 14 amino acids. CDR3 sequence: CASSQGFSNQPQHF. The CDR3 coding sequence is TGCGCCAGCAGCCAGGGATTTAGCAATCAGCCCCAGCATTTT.

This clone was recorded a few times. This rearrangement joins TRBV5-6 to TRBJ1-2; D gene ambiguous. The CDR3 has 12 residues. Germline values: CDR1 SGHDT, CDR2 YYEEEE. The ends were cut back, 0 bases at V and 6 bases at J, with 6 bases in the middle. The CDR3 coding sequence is TGTGCCAGCAGCTTGGTTGGGGATGGCTACACCTTC. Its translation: CASSLVGDGYTF.

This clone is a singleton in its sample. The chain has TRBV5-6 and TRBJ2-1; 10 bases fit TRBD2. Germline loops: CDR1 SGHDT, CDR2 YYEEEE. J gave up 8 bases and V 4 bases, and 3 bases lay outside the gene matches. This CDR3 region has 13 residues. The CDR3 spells CASSSGRAHEQFF. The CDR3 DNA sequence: TGTGCCAGCAGCAGCGGGAGGGCCCATGAGCAGTTCTTC.

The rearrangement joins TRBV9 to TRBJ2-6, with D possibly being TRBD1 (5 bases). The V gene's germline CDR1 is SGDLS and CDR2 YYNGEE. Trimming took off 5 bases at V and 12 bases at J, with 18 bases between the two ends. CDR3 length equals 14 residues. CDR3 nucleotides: TGTGCCAGCAGGCTCAGTGGGGCAGGCGGCGTCCTGACTTTC. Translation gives CASRLSGAGGVLTF.

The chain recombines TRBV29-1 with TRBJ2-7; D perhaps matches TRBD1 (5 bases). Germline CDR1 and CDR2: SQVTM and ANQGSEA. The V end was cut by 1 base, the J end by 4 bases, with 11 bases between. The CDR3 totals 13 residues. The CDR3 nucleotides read TGCAGCGTTGAAGTAGGGGATGGTTACGAGCAGTACTTC. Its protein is CSVEVGDGYEQYF.

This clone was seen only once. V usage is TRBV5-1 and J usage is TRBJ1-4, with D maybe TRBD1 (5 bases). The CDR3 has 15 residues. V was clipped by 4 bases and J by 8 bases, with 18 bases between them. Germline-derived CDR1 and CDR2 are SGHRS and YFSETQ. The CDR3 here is CASSPGVGPNEKLFF. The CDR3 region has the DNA TGCGCCAGCAGCCCGGGGGTGGGGCCGAACGAAAAACTGTTTTTT.